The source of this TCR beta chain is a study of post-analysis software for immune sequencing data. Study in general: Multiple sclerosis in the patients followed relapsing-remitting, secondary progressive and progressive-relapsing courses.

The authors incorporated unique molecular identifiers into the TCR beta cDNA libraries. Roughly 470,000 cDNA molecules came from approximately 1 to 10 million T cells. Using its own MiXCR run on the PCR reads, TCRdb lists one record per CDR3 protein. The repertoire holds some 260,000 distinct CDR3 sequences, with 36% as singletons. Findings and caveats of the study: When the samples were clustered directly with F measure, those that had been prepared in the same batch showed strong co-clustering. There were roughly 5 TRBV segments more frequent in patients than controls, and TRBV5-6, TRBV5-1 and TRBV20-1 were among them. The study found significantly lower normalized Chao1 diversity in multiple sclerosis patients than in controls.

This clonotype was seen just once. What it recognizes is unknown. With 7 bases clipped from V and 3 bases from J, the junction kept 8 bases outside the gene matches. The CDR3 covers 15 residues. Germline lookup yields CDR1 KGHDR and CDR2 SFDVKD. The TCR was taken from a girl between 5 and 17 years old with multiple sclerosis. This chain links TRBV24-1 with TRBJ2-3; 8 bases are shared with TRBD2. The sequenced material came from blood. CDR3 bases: TGTGCCACCAGGCCGGGACTAGTCGGAACAGATACGCAGTATTTT. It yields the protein CATRPGLVGTDTQYF.